This TCR beta chain was captured in a study of blood T cell repertoires in COVID-19. For the study at large: Material from acute and convalescent COVID-19 was sourced from the United States, Italy and Spain. Sources were T cells, B-cell-depleted T cells, or PBMCs; the material itself was cDNA or gDNA.

Seattle participants joined during active infection and were tracked over time. Per the authors' pipeline: Estimation of nucleated cell counts relied on the amplification of reference gene primers. The assay was immunoSEQ multiplex PCR, and TCRdb's table has in-frame clones only and misses some. The V and J calls and the clone size are those of that table, but D and trimming were determined from the DNA. Altogether 100,000 to 150,000 clones are present, around 74% being singletons, with the ten largest covering over 5.5%. Germline CDR1 and CDR2: PRHDT and FYEKMQ (reference sequence). The J segment lost 5 bases and the V segment lost 5 bases, leaving 6 bases of the junction unmatched. This CDR3 is 15 amino acids long.

Sequencing used peripheral blood. The J gene is TRBJ1-5, the V gene TRBV13; the match to TRBD1 covers 10 bases. The TCR originated in a man at least 80 years old with COVID-19, enrolled during active disease. CDR3 nucleotides: TGTGCCAGCAGCGTAAGGACAGGGGGATATCAGCCCCAGCATTTT. Its protein is CASSVRTGGYQPQHF. The full variable domain, in which reference TRBV13 and TRBJ1-5 provide the parts outside the CDR3, is AAGVIQSPRHLIKEKRETATLKCYPIPRHDTVYWYQQGPGQDPQFLISFYEKMQSDKGSIPDRFSAQQFSDYHSELNMSSLELGDSALYFCASSVRTGGYQPQHFGDGTRLSIL.